Listed below are T cell receptor beta chains from one sample, sequenced in a study of shared clonotypes between healthy human individuals. TCRdb keeps only in-frame clones here, not all; method: immunoSEQ multiplex PCR. The table includes about 2,500,000 clones, 90% to 95% detected once. The sequencing input was naive CD4+ T cells sorted from blood. The receptor set was obtained from a man aged 18-30 years in good health. The CDR3 runs from the conserved cysteine through the conserved F or W. D genes are given only for firm matches. Not all rows give a size; the values are once, few, many and, for expanded clones, a class.

>TRBD2|-|TRBV7-8|TRBJ2-7
CASSLRTSGYEQYF
TGTGCCAGCAGCCTGCGGACTAGCGGCTACGAGCAGTACTTC
>TRBD1|-|TRBV28|TRBJ2-2
CASSPWTGSTPGELFF
TGTGCCAGCAGTCCGTGGACAGGGAGCACACCCGGGGAGCTGTTTTTT
>-|-|TRBV6-1|TRBJ1-2
CASTEDSRDYGYTF
TGTGCCAGCACAGAAGACAGCCGGGACTATGGCTACACCTTC
>-|-|TRBV7-3|TRBJ2-1
CASSLTRGGLGEQFF
TGTGCCAGCAGCTTAACAAGGGGGGGCCTTGGTGAGCAGTTCTTC
>-|-|TRBV2|TRBJ1-4
CASSERGTNEKLFF
TGTGCCAGCAGTGAGAGGGGTACGAATGAAAAACTGTTTTTT
>TRBD2|-|TRBV18|TRBJ2-1
CASSPPGGSGSWEQFF
TGTGCCAGCTCACCACCGGGCGGGAGTGGTTCATGGGAGCAGTTCTTC
>TRBD1|-|TRBV29-1|TRBJ2-3
CSAARGQGTDTQYF
TGCAGCGCCGCAAGGGGGCAGGGCACAGATACGCAGTATTTT
>TRBD1|-|TRBV6-5|TRBJ1-1
CASSYSVQGGTEAFF
TGTGCCAGCAGTTACTCGGTCCAGGGGGGGACTGAAGCTTTCTTT
>-|-|TRBV4-1|TRBJ2-4
CASSQDTVKNIQYF
TGCGCCAGCAGCCAAGATACGGTCAAAAACATTCAGTACTTC
>TRBD2|-|TRBV2|TRBJ2-7
CASSRTSGLFTSSYEQYF
TGTGCCAGCAGTCGGACTAGCGGGCTTTTCACGAGCTCCTACGAGCAGTACTTC
>-|-|TRBV29-1|TRBJ2-6
CSVAQGSWSGANVLTF
TGCAGCGTTGCACAGGGTAGTTGGTCTGGGGCCAACGTCCTGACTTTC
>-|-|TRBV6-1|TRBJ1-2
CASSELDLRYTF
TGTGCCAGCAGTGAACTTGACTTAAGATACACCTTC
>-|few|TRBV28|TRBJ2-7
CASSLTGLYEQYF
TGTGCCAGCAGTTTAACAGGGCTCTACGAGCAGTACTTC
>-|-|TRBV11-3|TRBJ2-1
CASSLESGVDEQFF
TGTGCCAGCAGCTTAGAGTCCGGGGTGGATGAGCAGTTCTTC
>-|-|TRBV4-1|TRBJ2-7
CASSQAGASGEQYF
TGCGCCAGCAGCCAAGCGGGAGCTTCGGGCGAGCAGTACTTC
>TRBD1|-|TRBV27|TRBJ2-7
CASSLDRVSYEQYF
TGTGCCAGCAGTCTAGACAGGGTGTCCTACGAGCAGTACTTC
>TRBD1|-|TRBV10-3|TRBJ2-3
CACRDRVTDTQYF
TGTGCATGCCGGGACAGGGTAACAGATACGCAGTATTTT
>-|-|TRBV19|TRBJ1-4
CASNEAGMGLFF
TGTGCCAGTAACGAAGCGGGGATGGGACTGTTTTTT
>-|-|TRBV28|TRBJ2-2
CASSLRQPGELFF
TGTGCCAGCAGTTTAAGACAGCCCGGGGAGCTGTTTTTT
>-|-|TRBV19|TRBJ2-1
CASTRTVSYNEQFF
TGTGCCAGTACCCGAACAGTCTCCTACAATGAGCAGTTCTTC
>TRBD1|-|TRBV9|TRBJ2-2
CASSSHRDRTSGELFF
TGTGCCAGCAGCTCCCATCGGGACAGGACCTCCGGGGAGCTGTTTTTT
>TRBD1|few|TRBV7-3|TRBJ1-2
CASSLAGGQGALGYTF
TGTGCCAGCAGCTTGGCCGGAGGACAGGGGGCGCTTGGCTACACCTTC
>TRBD1|-|TRBV14|TRBJ1-6
CASSQDRGQGYNSPLHF
TGTGCCAGCAGCCAAGATAGGGGACAGGGATATAATTCACCCCTCCACTTT
>-|-|TRBV7-2|TRBJ2-3
CASSLNSGGLWDTQYF
TGTGCCAGCAGCCTCAACAGTGGGGGGCTCTGGGATACGCAGTATTTT
>-|-|TRBV28|TRBJ1-4
CASSLPPTNEKLFF
TGTGCCAGCAGTTTACCGCCAACTAATGAAAAACTGTTTTTT
>-|-|TRBV4-1|TRBJ2-2
CASSQADRDTGELFF
TGCGCCAGCAGCCAAGCGGACAGAGATACCGGGGAGCTGTTTTTT
>TRBD1|-|TRBV6-5|TRBJ1-6
CASSTGQTRGSPLHF
TGTGCCAGCAGTACGGGACAGACCCGGGGTTCACCCCTCCACTTT
>-|-|TRBV15|TRBJ1-2
CATSRDHGATNYGYTF
TGTGCCACCAGCAGAGATCATGGGGCGACTAACTATGGCTACACCTTC